This T cell receptor beta chain was identified during a study of PD-1 blockade in classical Hodgkin lymphoma. The CDR3 extends over 14 amino acids. Germline CDR1 reads SQVTM; CDR2 reads ANQGSEA. V was pared by 7 bases and J by 0 bases, with 15 bases between. No patient escaped relapse after autologous stem cell transplantation, and brentuximab vedotin exposure varied. Using immunoSEQ multiplex PCR, the repertoire was profiled, and TCRdb retains in-frame clones only, with some absent. Of 40,000 to 50,000 clones detected, around 78% appear once; the ten largest clones hold around 15%. This clone was found a few times. Antigen unknown. General observations from the study: Relapsed/refractory patients reportedly had the lowest baseline TCR diversity, below newly diagnosed patients, who were below healthy donors. Significantly greater TCR diversity emerged by C4D1 in CD4+ cells but not CD8+ cells. Complete responders' diversity at baseline resembled that of newly diagnosed patients.

This chain connects TRBV29-1 to TRBJ1-1; perhaps TRBD1 as D (5 bases). This sample comprised peripheral blood mononuclear cells (PBMCs), obtained at baseline. The TCR sequence derives from a human donor with classical Hodgkin lymphoma. For the CDR3, the DNA is TGCAGCGCTCAAGGATGGGGACTGAACACTGAAGCTTTCTTT. Translation gives CSAQGWGLNTEAFF.